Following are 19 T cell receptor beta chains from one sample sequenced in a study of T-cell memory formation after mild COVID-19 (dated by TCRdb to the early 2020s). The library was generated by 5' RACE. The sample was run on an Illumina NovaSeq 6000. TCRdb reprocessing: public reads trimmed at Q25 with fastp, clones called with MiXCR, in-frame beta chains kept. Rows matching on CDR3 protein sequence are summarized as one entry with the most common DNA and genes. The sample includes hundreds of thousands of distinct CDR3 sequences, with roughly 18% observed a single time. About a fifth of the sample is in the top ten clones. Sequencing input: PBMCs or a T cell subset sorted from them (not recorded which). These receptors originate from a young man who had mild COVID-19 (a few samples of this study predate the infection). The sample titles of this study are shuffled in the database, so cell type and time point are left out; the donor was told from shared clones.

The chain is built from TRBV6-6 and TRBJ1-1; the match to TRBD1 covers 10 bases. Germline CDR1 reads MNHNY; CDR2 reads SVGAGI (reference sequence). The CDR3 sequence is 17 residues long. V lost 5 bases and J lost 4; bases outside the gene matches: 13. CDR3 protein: CASSPTVSGTGATEAFF. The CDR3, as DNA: TGTGCCAGCAGTCCGACTGTTTCCGGGACAGGGGCCACTGAAGCTTTCTTT.

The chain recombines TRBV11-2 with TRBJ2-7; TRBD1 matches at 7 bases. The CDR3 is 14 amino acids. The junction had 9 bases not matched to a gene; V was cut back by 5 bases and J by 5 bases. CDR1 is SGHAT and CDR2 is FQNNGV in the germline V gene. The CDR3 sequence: CASSRGQTFDEQYV. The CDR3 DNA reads TGTGCCAGCAGCCGGGGACAGACCTTTGACGAGCAGTACGTC.

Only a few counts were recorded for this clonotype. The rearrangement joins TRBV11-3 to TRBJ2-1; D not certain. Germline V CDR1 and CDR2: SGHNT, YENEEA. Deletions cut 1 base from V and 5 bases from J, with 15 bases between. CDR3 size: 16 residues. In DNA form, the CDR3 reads TGTGCCAGCAGCTTAGGGGGTCTCCCCAGTAACAATGAGCAGTTCTTC. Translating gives CASSLGGLPSNNEQFF.

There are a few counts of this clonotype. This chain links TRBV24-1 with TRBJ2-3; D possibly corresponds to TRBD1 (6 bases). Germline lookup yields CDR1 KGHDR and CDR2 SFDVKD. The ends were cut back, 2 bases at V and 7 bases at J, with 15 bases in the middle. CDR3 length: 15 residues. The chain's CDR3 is CATSDSVQGYHTQYF. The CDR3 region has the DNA TGTGCCACCAGTGATTCCGTACAGGGTTATCATACGCAGTATTTT.

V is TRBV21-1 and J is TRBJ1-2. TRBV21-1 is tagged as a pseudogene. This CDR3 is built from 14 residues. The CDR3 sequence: CASSKRGLRYGYTF. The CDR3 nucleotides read TGTGCCAGCAGCAAACGGGGTTTGAGGTACGGCTACACCTTC.

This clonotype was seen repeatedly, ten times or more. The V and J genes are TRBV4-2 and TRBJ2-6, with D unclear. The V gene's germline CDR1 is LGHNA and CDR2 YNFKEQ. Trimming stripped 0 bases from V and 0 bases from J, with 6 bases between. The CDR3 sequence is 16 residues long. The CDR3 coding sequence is TGTGCCAGCAGCCAAGATACCGGCTCTGGGGCCAACGTCCTGACTTTC. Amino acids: CASSQDTGSGANVLTF.

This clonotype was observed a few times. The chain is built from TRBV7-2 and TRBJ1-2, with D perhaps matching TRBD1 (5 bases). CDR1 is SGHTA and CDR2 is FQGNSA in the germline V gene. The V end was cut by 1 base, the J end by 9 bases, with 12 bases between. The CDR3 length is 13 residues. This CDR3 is CASSLVGQGSYTF. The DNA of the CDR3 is TGTGCCAGCAGCTTAGTAGGGCAGGGAAGCTACACCTTC.

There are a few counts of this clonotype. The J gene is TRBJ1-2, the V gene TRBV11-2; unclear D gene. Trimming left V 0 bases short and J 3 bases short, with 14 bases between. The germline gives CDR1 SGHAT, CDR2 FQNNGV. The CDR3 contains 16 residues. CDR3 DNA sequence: TGTGCCAGCAGCTTAGATCATACGGGATTTTACTATGGCTACACCTTC. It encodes CASSLDHTGFYYGYTF.

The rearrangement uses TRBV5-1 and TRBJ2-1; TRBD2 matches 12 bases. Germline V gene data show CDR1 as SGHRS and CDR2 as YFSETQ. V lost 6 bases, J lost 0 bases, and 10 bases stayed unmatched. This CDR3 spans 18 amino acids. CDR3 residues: CASTPDLAGGSSYNEQFF. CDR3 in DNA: TGCGCCAGCACCCCCGACCTAGCGGGGGGGAGCTCCTACAATGAGCAGTTCTTC.

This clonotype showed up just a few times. The CDR3 region has the DNA TGTGCCAGCTCACCCCCTCGACGGCAATTAGCGGGGGGGCCCAATGAGCAGTTCTTC. Its translation is CASSPPRRQLAGGPNEQFF. The rearrangement uses TRBV18 and TRBJ2-1; 11 positions agree with TRBD2. The CDR3 is 19 amino acids. V trimming: 3 bases; J trimming: 6 bases; junction bases outside the gene matches: 16. CDR1 and CDR2 (germline): KGHSH, LQKENI.

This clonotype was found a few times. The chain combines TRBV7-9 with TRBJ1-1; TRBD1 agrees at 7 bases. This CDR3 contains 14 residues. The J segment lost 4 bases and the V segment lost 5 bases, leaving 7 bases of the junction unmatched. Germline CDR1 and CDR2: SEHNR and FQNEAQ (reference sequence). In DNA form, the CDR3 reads TGTGCCAGCAGCGTGACAGGGACCGCCACTGAAGCTTTCTTT. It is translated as CASSVTGTATEAFF.

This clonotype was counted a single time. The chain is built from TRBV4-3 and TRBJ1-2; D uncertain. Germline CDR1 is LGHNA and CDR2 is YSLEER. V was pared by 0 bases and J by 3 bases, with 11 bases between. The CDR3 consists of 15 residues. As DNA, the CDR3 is TGCGCCAGCAGCCAAGACCCGGACGGATACTATGGCTACACCTTC. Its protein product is CASSQDPDGYYGYTF.

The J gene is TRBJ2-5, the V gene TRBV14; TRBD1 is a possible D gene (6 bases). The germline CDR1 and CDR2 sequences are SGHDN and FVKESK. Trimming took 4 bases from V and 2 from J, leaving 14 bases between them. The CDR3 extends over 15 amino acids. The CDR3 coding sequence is TGTGCCAGCAGCCCCCTGGCCGGACAGCAAGAGACCCAGTACTTC. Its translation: CASSPLAGQQETQYF.

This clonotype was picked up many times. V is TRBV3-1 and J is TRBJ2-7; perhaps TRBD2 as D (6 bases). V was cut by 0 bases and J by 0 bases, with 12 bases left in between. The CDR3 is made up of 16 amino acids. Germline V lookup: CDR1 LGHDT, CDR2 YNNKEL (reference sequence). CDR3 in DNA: TGTGCCAGCAGCCAAGATCGGGAAGCGGGCTCCTACGAGCAGTACTTC. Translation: CASSQDREAGSYEQYF.

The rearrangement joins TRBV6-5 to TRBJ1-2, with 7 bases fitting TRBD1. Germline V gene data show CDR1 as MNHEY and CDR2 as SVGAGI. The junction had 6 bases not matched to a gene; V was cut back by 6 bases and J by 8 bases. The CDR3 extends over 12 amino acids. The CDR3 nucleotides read TGTGCCAGCAGGACAGGGTTTTACGGCTACACCTTC. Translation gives CASRTGFYGYTF.

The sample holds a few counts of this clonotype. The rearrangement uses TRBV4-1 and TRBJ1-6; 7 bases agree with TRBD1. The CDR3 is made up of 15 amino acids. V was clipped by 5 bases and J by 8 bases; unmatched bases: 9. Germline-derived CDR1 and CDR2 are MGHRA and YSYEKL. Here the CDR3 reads CASSAPGQHDSPLHF. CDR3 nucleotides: TGCGCCAGCAGCGCACCGGGACAGCATGATTCACCCCTCCACTTT.

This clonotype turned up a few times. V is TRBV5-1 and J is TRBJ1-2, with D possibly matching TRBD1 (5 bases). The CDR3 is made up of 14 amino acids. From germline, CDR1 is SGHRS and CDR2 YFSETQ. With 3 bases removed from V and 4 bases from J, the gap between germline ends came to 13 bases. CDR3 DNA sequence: TGCGCCAGCAGCTCGGAGGGGTCCCTCTATGGCTACACCTTC. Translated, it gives CASSSEGSLYGYTF.

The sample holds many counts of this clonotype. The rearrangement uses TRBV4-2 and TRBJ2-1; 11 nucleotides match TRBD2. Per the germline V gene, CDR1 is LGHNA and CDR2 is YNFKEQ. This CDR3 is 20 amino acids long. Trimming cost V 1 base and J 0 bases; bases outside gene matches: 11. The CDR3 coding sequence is TGTGCCAGCAGCCAAGTAATGGCTAGCGGGGGGCTGAGCTCCTACAATGAGCAGTTCTTC. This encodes CASSQVMASGGLSSYNEQFF.

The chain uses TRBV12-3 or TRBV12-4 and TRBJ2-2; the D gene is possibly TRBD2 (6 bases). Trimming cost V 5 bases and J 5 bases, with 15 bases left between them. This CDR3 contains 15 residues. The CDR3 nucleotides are TGTGCCAGCAGTCCCCGGACCGGGGGAACCGGGGAGCTGTTTTTT. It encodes CASSPRTGGTGELFF.